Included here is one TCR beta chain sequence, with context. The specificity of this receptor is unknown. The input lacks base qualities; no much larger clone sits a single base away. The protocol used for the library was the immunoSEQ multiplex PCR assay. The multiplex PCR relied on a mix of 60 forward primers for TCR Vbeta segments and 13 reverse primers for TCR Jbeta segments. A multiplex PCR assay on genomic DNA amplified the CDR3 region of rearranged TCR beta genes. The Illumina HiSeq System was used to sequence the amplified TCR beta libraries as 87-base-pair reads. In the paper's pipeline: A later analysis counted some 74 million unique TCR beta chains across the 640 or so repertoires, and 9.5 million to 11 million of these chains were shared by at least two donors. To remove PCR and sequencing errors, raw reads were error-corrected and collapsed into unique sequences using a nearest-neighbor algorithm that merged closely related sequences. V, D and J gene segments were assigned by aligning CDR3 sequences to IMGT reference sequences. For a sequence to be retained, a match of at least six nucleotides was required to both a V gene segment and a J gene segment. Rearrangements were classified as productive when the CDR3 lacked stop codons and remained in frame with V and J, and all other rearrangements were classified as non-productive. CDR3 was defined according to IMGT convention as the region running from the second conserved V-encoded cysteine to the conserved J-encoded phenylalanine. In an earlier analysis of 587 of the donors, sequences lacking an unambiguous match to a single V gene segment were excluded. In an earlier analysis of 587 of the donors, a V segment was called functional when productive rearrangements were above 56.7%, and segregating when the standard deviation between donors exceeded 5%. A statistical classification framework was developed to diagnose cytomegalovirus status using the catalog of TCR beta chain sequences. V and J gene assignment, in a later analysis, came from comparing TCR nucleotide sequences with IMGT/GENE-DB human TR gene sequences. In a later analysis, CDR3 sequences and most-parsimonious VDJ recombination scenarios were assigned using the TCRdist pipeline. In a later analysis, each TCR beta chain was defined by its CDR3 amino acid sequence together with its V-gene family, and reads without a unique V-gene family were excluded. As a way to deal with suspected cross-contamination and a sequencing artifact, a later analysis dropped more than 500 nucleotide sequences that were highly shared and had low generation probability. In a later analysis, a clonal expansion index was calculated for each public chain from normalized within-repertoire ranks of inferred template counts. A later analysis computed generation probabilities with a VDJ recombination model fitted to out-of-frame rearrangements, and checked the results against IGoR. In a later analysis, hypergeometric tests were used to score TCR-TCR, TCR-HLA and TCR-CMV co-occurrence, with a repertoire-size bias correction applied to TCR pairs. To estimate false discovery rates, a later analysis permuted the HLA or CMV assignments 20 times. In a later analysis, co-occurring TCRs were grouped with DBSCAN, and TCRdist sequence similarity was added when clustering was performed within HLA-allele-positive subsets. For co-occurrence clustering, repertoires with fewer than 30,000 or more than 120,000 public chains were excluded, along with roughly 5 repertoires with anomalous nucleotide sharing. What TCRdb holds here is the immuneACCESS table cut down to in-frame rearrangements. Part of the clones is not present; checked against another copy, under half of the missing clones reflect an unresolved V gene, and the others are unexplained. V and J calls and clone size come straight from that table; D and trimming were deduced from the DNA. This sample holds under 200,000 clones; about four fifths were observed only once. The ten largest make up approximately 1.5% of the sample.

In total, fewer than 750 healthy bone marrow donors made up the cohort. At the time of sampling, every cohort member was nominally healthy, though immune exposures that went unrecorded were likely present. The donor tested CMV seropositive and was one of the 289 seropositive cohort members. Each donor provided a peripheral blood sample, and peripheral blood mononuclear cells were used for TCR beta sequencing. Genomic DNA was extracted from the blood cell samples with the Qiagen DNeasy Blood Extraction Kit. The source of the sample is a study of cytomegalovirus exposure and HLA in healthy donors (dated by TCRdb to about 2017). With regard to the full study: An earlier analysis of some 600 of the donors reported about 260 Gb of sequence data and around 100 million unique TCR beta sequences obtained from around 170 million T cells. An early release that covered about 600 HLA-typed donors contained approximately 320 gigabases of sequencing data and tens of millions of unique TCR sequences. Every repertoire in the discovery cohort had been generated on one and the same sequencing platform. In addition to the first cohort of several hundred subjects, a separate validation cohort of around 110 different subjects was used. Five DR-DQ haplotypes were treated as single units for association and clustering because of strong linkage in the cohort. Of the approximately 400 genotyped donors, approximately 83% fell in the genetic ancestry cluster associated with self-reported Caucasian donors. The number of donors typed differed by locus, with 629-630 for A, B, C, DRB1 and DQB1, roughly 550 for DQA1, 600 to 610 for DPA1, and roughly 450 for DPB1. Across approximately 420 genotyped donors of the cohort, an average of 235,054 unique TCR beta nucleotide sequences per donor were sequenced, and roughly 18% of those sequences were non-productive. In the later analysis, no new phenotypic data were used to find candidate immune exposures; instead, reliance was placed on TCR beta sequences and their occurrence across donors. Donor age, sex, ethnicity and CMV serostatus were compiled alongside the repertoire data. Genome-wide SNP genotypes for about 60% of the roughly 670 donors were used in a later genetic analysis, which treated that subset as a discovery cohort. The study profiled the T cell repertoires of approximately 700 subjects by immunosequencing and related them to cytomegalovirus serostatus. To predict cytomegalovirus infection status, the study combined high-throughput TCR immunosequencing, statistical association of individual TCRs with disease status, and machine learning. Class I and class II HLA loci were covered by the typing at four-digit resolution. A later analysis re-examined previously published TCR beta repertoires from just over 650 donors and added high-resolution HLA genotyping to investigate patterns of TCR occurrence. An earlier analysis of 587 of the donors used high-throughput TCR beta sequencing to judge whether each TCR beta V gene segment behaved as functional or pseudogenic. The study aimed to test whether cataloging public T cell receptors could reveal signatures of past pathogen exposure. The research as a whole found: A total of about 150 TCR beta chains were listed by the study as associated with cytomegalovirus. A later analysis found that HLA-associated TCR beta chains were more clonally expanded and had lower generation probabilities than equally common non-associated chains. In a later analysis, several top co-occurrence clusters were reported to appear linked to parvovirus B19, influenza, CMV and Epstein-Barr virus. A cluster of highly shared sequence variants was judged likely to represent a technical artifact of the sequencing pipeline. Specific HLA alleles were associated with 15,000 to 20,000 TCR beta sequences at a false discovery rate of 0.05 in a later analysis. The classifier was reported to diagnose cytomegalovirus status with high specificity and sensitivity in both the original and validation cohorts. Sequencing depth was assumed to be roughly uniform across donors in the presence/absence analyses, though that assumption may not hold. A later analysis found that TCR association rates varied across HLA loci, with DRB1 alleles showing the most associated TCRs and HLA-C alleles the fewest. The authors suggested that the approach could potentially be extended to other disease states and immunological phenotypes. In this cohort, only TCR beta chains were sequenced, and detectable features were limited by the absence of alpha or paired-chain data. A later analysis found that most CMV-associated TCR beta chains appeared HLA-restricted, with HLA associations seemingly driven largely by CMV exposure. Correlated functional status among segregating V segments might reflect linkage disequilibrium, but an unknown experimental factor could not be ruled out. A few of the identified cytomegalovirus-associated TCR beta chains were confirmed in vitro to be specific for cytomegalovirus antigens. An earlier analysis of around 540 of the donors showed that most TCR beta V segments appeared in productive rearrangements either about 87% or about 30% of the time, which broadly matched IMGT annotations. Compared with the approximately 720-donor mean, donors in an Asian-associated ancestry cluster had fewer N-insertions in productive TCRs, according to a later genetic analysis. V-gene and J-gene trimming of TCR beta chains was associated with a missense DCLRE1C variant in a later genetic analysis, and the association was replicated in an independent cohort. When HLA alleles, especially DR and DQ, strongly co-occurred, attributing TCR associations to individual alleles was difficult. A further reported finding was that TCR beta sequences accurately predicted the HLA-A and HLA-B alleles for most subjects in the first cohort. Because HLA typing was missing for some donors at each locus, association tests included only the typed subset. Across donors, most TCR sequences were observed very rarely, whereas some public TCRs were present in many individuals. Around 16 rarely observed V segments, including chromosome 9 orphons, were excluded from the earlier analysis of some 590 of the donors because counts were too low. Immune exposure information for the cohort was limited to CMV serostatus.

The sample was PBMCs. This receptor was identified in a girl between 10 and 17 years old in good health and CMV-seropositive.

The CDR3 corresponds to CASSPVQDTQYF. DNA sequence: TGTGCCAGCTCACCAGTGCAGGATACGCAGTATTTT. The chain joins TRBV18 to TRBJ2-3; no confident D gene assignment can be made. From the germline V gene, CDR1 is KGHSH and CDR2 is LQKENI. From the cysteine up to the phenylalanine, the CDR3 has a length of 12 residues. The sequence is cut down to CDR3 DNA, 36 bases in frame from base 1. Deletion took 2 bases off V and 6 bases off J, with a span of 6 bases between the germline ends.